This TCR beta chain is drawn from a study of T cell repertoires in cytomegalovirus infection. CDR3 length: 15 amino acids. The V end lost 4 bases, the J end lost 3 bases, and 17 bases lay between the germline ends. Germline V gene sequence: CDR1 SGHDT, CDR2 YYEEEE. This clonotype has ten or more counts. From the reads, TCRdb called clonotypes with MiXCR, one entry per CDR3 protein. The sample consists of about 460,000 distinct CDR3 sequences, 11% of them appearing once. The sequenced material came from PBMCs. V usage is TRBV5-6 and J usage is TRBJ2-7; tentatively, D is TRBD1 (7 bases). This TCR derives from a human donor in good health (CMV status not recorded). Some clones in this sample may be carry-over from other donors' samples. The CDR3 coding sequence is TGTGCCAGCAGCCCTGGGGGGACAGAACTCTACGAGCAGTACTTC. Encoded protein: CASSPGGTELYEQYF. The variable domain in full, completed from reference TRBV5-6 and TRBJ2-7, reads DAGVTQSPTHLIKTRGQQVTLRCSPKSGHDTVSWYQQALGQGPQFIFQYYEEEERQRGNFPDRFSGHQFPNYSSELNVNALLLGDSALYLCASSPGGTELYEQYFGPGTRLTVT.